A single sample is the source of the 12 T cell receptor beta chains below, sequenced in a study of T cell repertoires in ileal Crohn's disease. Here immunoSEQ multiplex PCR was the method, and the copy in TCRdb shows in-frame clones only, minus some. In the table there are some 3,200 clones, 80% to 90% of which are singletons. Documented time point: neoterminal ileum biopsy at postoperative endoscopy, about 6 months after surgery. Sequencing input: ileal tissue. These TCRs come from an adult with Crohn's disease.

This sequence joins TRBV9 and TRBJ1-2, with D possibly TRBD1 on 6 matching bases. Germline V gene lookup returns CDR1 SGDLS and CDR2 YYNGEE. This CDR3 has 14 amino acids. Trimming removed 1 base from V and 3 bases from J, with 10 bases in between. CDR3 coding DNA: TGTGCCAGCAGCGTAAGGGACACCGACTATGGCTACACCTTC. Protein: CASSVRDTDYGYTF.

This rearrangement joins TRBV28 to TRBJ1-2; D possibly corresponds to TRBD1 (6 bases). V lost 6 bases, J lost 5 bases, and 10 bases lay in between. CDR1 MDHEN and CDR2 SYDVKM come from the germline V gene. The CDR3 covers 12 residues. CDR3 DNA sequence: TGTGCCAGCAGGGACAGTCAATATGGCTACACCTTC. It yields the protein CASRDSQYGYTF.

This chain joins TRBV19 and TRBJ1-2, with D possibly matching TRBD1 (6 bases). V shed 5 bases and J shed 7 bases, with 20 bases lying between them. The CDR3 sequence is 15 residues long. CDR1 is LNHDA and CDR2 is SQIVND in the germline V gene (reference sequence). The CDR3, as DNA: TGTGCCAGTAGTTACAATCCACAGGGAATAGGTGGCTACACCTTC. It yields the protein CASSYNPQGIGGYTF.

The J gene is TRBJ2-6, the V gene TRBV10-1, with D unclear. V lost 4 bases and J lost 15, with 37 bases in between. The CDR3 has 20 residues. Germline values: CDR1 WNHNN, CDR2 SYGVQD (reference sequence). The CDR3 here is CASSVRQARLRRYLSTGLTF. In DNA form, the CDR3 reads TGCGCCAGCAGTGTACGCCAGGCTAGGCTCAGGCGCTATTTATCAACGGGCCTGACTTTC.

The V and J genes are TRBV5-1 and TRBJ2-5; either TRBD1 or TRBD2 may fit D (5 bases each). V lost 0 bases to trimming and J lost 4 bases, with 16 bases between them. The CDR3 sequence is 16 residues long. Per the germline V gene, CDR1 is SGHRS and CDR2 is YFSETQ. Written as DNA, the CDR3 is TGCGCCAGCAGCTTGGGGCAGGGAGAGGTTGGAGAGACCCAGTACTTC. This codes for CASSLGQGEVGETQYF.

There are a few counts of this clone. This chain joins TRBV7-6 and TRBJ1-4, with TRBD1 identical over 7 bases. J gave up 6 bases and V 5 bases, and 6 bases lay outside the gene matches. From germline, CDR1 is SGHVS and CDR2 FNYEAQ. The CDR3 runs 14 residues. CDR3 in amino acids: CASSTGDADEKLFF. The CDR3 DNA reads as TGTGCCAGCAGCACAGGGGATGCCGATGAAAAACTGTTTTTT.

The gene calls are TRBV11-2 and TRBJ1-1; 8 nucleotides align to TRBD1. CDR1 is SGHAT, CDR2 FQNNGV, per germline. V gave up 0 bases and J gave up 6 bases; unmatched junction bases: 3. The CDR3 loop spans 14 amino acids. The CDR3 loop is CASSLDRQGPEAFF. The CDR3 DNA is TGTGCCAGCAGCTTAGATCGACAGGGGCCTGAAGCTTTCTTT.

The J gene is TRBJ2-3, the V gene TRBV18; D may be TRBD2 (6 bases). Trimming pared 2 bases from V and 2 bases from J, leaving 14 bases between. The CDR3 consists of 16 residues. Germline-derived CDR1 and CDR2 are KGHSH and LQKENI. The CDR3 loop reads CASSPAIAETTDTQYF. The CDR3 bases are TGTGCCAGCTCACCAGCGATAGCGGAGACCACAGATACGCAGTATTTT.

The chain's CDR3 is CASSECQAGNKDNSPLHF. The CDR3 nucleotides read TGTGCCAGCAGTGAATGCCAGGCGGGGAATAAAGACAATTCACCCCTCCACTTT. The rearrangement joins TRBV25-1 to TRBJ1-6; D is undetermined. This CDR3 region has 18 residues. The V gene's germline CDR1 is MGHDK and CDR2 SYGVNS. The V and J ends lost 1 base and 7 bases respectively, with 20 bases between them.

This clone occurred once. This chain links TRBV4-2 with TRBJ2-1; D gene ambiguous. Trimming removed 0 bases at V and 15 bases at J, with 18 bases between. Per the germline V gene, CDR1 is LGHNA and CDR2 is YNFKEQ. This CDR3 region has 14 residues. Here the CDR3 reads CASSQELGKIDPFF. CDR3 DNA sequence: TGTGCCAGCAGCCAAGAACTGGGGAAGATAGATCCGTTCTTC.

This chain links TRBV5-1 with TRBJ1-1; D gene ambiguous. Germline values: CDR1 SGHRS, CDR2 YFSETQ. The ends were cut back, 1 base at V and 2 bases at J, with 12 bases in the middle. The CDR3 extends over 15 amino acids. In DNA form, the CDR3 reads TGCGCCAGCAGCTTGTCGGGAGAAGGTAACACTGAAGCTTTCTTT. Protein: CASSLSGEGNTEAFF.

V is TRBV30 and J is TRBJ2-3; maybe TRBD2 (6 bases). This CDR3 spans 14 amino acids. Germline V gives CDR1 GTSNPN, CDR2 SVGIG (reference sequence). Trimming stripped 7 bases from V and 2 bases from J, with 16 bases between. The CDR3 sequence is CASATGDPTDTQYF. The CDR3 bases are TGTGCCTCCGCCACGGGGGACCCCACAGATACGCAGTATTTT.